Sequencing of this TCR beta chain was carried out in a study of T-cell memory formation after mild COVID-19. Points from the study as a whole: Memory sampled before infection contained some responding clones, suggesting cross-reactive memory joined.

TCRdb analysed the 5' RACE reads with MiXCR anew, one entry per CDR3 protein. The sample lists just under 550,000 distinct CDR3 sequences, roughly 21% occurring once. This clonotype was found a few times. The antigen is undetermined. The CDR3 covers 16 residues. The V gene lost 4 bases and the J gene lost 5 bases, with 20 bases spanning the gap. CDR1 and CDR2 (germline): SGDLS, YYNGEE. Material for sequencing was PBMCs or a T cell subset sorted from them (not recorded which). The rearrangement uses TRBV9 and TRBJ2-3; maybe TRBD2 (7 bases). The sequence derives from an adult woman who had mild COVID-19 (a few samples of this study predate the infection). Cell type and time point are not known. The CDR3 DNA reads as TGTGCCAGCAGCCCGAGATCACGGGGGGCGGTAGATACGCAGTATTTT. Amino acids: CASSPRSRGAVDTQYF.